This passage covers 8 T cell receptor beta chains from one sample sequenced in a study of cytomegalovirus exposure and HLA in healthy donors. PCR employed 60 Vbeta and 13 Jbeta primers. Here immunoSEQ multiplex PCR was the method, and the copy in TCRdb shows in-frame clones only, minus some. The sample records approximately 130,000 clones, roughly three quarters being singletons. Material: PBMCs. The origin of the receptors is a woman in her thirties or forties in good health and CMV-seronegative.

The chain is built from TRBV10-3 and TRBJ1-1; TRBD1 matches 8 bases. This CDR3 spans 13 amino acids. Germline V lookup: CDR1 ENHRY, CDR2 SYGVKD. V dropped 8 bases and J dropped 6; count of bases not matched to a gene: 8. The CDR3 DNA follows: TGTGCCATCCAAAGACAGGGGTATTCTGAAGCTTTCTTT. It codes for CAIQRQGYSEAFF.

The J gene is TRBJ1-4, the V gene TRBV30; D is unclear. The CDR3 is 16 residues long. Per germline, CDR1 GTSNPN and CDR2 SVGIG (reference sequence). Trimming pared 1 base from V and 5 bases from J, leaving 17 bases between. CDR3 amino acids: CAWSARRGGWNEKLFF. DNA of the CDR3: TGTGCCTGGAGTGCCCGCCGCGGCGGGTGGAATGAAAAACTGTTTTTT.

V usage is TRBV4-1 and J usage is TRBJ1-4, with D uncertain. Germline V gene data show CDR1 as MGHRA and CDR2 as YSYEKL. With 3 bases removed from V and 8 bases from J, the gap between germline ends came to 16 bases. CDR3 size: 15 residues. The CDR3 region has the DNA TGCGCCAGCAGCCAGACCAGGCAGTTGAACGAAAAACTGTTTTTT. This codes for CASSQTRQLNEKLFF.

V gene TRBV7-3 combines with J gene TRBJ1-2; 7 nucleotides align to TRBD1. Germline CDR1 SGHTA, CDR2 FQGTGA. With 4 bases clipped from V and 7 bases from J, the junction kept 9 bases outside the gene matches. The CDR3 is 14 amino acids. The CDR3 sequence is CASSSYRGDGGYTF. CDR3 DNA: TGTGCCAGCAGCTCATACAGGGGTGATGGTGGCTACACCTTC.

This clone was seen a few times. V is TRBV7-9 and J is TRBJ1-1; D might be TRBD1 (6 bases). V lost 5 bases and J 5 bases, leaving 12 bases between the germline ends. Germline CDR1 reads SEHNR; CDR2 reads FQNEAQ (reference sequence). This CDR3 is built from 13 residues. CDR3 in amino acids: CASSEGDSTEAFF. For the CDR3, the DNA is TGTGCCAGCAGCGAGGGGGATAGTACTGAAGCTTTCTTT.

V gene TRBV5-1 combines with J gene TRBJ2-2; 7 positions agree with TRBD1. This CDR3 comprises 14 residues. The V segment lost 4 bases and the J segment 5 bases; nucleotides outside the gene matches: 5. Per germline, CDR1 SGHRS and CDR2 YFSETQ. CDR3 residues: CASSDRVETGELFF. The DNA of the CDR3 is TGCGCCAGCAGCGACAGGGTCGAAACCGGGGAGCTGTTTTTT.

V and J are TRBV7-2 and TRBJ2-3, with D unclear. Trimming removed 3 bases from V and 0 bases from J, with 7 bases in between. CDR1 and CDR2 (germline): SGHTA, FQGNSA. This CDR3 is built from 14 residues. The CDR3 spells CASSFSLSTDTQYF. The CDR3 bases are TGTGCCAGCAGCTTTAGTCTTAGCACAGATACGCAGTATTTT.

The rearrangement uses TRBV18 and TRBJ1-3; tentatively, D is TRBD1 (5 bases). In germline, CDR1 is KGHSH, CDR2 LQKENI. V was clipped by 9 bases and J by 0 bases, with 9 bases between them. The CDR3 has 13 residues. CDR3 region: CASYQGSGNTIYF. CDR3 nucleotide sequence: TGTGCCAGTTACCAGGGCTCTGGAAACACCATATATTTT.